This is a list of T cell receptor beta chains from one sample in a study of early T cells in non-severe SARS-CoV-2 infection. Via MiXCR, TCRdb re-called the 5' RACE reads, giving one row per CDR3 protein. In the table there are 60,000 to 75,000 distinct CDR3 sequences, roughly 10% of which are singletons. Specimen: whole blood. Every receptor here comes from an adult who was a healthcare worker with PCR-confirmed SARS-CoV-2 infection or an uninfected control (not recorded which). Both conserved end residues are part of each CDR3. The D gene is left open where the match is weak. Only some rows state a clone size, as once, few, many or a class for expanded clones.

cdr3_nt cdr3_aa d_call j_call v_call clone_size cdr3_length
TGTGCCAGCAGCTTATATTCAGGGGAGACTGAAGCTTTCTTT CASSLYSGETEAFF - TRBJ1-1 TRBV7-9 many 14
TGTGCCAGCAGAGCGACTAGCGGGAGCCATGAGCAGTTCTTC CASRATSGSHEQFF TRBD2 TRBJ2-1 TRBV6-2/TRBV6-3 many 14
TGTGCCAGCAGCCGTTCAAGCCCCGCGGTGCAGTACTTC CASSRSSPAVQYF - TRBJ2-7 TRBV3-1 many 13
TGTGCCAGCAGCACCCAAACAACAATGACTAGCTCGGATACGCAGTATTTT CASSTQTTMTSSDTQYF TRBD2 TRBJ2-3 TRBV9 - 17
TGTGCCAGCAGTTACTCGACGGTCAGAAATAACTATGGCTACACCTTC CASSYSTVRNNYGYTF - TRBJ1-2 TRBV6-5 many 16
TGTGCCAGCAGCTCAGCGGGAACGGGGAATGAGCAGTTCTTC CASSSAGTGNEQFF TRBD2 TRBJ2-1 TRBV6-6 few 14
TGTGCCAGCAGCCAAGAGCGAGCAAGGGAGCAGTACTTC CASSQERAREQYF - TRBJ2-7 TRBV4-2 - 13
TGTGCCTGGAGTATGCGGACAGGGCGCTATCAGCCCCAGCATTTT CAWSMRTGRYQPQHF TRBD1 TRBJ1-5 TRBV30 - 15
TGTGCCAGCAGCCCCCGGTCCGGGGATGGCTACACCTTC CASSPRSGDGYTF - TRBJ1-2 TRBV7-9 - 13
TGTGCCAGCTCACCACCGTCTAGGGGCCGGACAGATACGCAGTATTTT CASSPPSRGRTDTQYF - TRBJ2-3 TRBV18 few 16
TGTGCCAGCAGTGGGACAGGGATGGAGCAGTACTTC CASSGTGMEQYF TRBD1 TRBJ2-7 TRBV2 many 12
TGTGCCAGCAGTGAAGGGGACAGGCAGTACGAGCAGTACTTC CASSEGDRQYEQYF TRBD1 TRBJ2-7 TRBV25-1 many 14
TGTGCCAGCAGCTCAAGCGGGGGGCGAAGGTACAATGAGCAGTTCTTC CASSSSGGRRYNEQFF TRBD2 TRBJ2-1 TRBV11-2 many 16
TGTGCCAGCAGCTCTTCCCGGGACAGGAAGCCCTACGAGCAGTACTTC CASSSSRDRKPYEQYF TRBD1 TRBJ2-7 TRBV7-2 many 16
TGTGCCAGCAGCCCCCGAGGACAGGCAAACTATGGCTACACCTTC CASSPRGQANYGYTF TRBD1 TRBJ1-2 TRBV11-2 - 15
TGTGCCATCAGAGACGGACGGTCGAACACCGGGGAGCTGTTTTTT CAIRDGRSNTGELFF - TRBJ2-2 TRBV10-3 many 15